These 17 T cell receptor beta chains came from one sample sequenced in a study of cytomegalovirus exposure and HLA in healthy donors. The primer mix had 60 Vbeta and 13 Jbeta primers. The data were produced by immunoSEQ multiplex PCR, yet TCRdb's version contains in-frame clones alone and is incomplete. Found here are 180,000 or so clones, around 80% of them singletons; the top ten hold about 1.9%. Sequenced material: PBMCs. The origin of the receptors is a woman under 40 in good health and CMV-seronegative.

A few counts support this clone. This CDR3 reads CASSESGIAGGETQYF. DNA for the CDR3: TGTGCCAGCAGTGAATCAGGGATAGCGGGGGGGGAGACCCAGTACTTC. The chain links TRBV25-1 to TRBJ2-5; 11 nucleotides agree with TRBD2. CDR3 length: 16 amino acids. The V segment lost 1 base and the J segment 5 bases; nucleotides outside the gene matches: 6. The germline CDR1 and CDR2 sequences are MGHDK and SYGVNS. The full variable domain, rest sourced from reference TRBV25-1 and TRBJ2-5, is EADIYQTPRYLVIGTGKKITLECSQTMGHDKMYWYQQDPGMELHLIHYSYGVNSTEKGDLSSESTVSRIRTEHFPLTLESARPSHTSQYLCASSESGIAGGETQYFGPGTRLLVL.

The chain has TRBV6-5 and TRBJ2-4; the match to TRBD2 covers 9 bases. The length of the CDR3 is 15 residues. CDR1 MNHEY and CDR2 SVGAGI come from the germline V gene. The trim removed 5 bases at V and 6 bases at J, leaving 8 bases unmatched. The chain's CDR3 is CASSIGTSLGNIQYF. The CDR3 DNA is TGTGCCAGCAGTATAGGGACTAGCTTAGGAAACATTCAGTACTTC.

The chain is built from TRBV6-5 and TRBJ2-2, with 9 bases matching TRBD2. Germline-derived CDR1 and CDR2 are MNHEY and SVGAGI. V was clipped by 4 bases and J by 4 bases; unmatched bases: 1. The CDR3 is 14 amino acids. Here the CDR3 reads CASSSSGTTGELFF. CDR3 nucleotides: TGTGCCAGCAGTTCTAGCGGGACCACCGGGGAGCTGTTTTTT.

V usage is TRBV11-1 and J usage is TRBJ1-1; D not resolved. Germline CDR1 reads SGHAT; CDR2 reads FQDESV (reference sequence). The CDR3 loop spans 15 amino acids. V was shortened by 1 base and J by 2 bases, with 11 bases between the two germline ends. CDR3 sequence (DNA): TGTGCCAGCAGCTTAGTTTCTACAGTTAACACTGAAGCTTTCTTT. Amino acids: CASSLVSTVNTEAFF.

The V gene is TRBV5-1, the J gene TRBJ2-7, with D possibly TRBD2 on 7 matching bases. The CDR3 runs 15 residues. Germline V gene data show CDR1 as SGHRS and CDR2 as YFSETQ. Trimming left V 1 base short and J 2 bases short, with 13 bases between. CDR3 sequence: CASSLLGGGTYEQYF. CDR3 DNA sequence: TGCGCCAGCAGCTTGTTAGGGGGGGGGACCTACGAGCAGTACTTC.

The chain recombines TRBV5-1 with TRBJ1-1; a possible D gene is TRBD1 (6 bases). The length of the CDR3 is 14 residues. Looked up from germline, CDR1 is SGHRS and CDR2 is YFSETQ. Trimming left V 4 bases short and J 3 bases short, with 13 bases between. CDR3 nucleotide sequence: TGCGCCAGCAGCGCACAGGGCTGGGACACTGAAGCTTTCTTT. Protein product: CASSAQGWDTEAFF.

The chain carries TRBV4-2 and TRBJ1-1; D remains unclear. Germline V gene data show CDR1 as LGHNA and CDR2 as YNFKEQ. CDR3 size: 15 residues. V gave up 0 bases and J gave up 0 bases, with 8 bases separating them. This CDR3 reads CASSQDGVMNTEAFF. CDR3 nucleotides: TGTGCCAGCAGCCAAGATGGAGTTATGAACACTGAAGCTTTCTTT.

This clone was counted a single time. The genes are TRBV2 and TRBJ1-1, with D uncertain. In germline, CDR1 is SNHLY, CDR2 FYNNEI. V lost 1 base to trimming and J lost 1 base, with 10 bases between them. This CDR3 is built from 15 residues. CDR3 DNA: TGTGCCAGCAGTGAAGACGGGGAAGGGAACACTGAAGCTTTCTTT. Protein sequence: CASSEDGEGNTEAFF.

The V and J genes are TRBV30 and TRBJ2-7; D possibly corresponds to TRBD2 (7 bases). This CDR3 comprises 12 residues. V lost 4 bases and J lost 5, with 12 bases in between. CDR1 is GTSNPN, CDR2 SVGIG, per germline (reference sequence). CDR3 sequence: CAWKGGADEQYF. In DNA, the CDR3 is TGTGCCTGGAAGGGGGGGGCGGACGAGCAGTACTTC. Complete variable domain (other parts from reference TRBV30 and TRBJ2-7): SQTIHQWPATLVQPVGSPLSLECTVEGTSNPNLYWYRQAAGRGLQLLFYSVGIGQISSEVPQNLSASRPQDRQFILSSKKLLLSDSGFYLCAWKGGADEQYFGPGTRLTVT.

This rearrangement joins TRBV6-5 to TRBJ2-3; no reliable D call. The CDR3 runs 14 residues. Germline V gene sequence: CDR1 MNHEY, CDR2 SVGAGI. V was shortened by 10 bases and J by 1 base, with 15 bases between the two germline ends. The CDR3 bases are TGTGCCACTCAGTTCGGGTGGGGCACAGATACGCAGTATTTT. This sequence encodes CATQFGWGTDTQYF.

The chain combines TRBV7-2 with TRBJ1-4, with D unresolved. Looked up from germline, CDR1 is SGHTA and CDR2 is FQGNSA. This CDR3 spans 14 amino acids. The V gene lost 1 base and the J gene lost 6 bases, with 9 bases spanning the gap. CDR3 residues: CASSLVTGDEKLFF. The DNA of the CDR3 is TGTGCCAGCAGCTTAGTAACCGGGGATGAAAAACTGTTTTTT.

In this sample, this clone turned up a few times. In DNA form, the CDR3 reads TGTGCCAGCAGCCCTCCCGGGACAGGGGGTGTTGGCTCCTACGAGCAGTACTTC. Translation: CASSPPGTGGVGSYEQYF. This chain connects TRBV21-1 to TRBJ2-7; the D segment call TRBD1 is taken from the table without a DNA check. TRBV21-1 is flagged as a pseudogene. The length of the CDR3 is 18 residues.

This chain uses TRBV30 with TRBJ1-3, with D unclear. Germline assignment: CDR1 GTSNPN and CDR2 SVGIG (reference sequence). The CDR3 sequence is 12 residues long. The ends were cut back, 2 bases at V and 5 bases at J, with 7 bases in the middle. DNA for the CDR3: TGTGCCTGGAGTCCCAGGAGAAACACCATATATTTT. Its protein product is CAWSPRRNTIYF.

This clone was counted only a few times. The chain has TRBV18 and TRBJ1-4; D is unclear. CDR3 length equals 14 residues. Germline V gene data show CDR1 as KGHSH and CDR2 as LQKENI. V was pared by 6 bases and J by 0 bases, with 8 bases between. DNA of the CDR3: TGTGCCAGCTCTCTAGCCGCAACTAATGAAAAACTGTTTTTT. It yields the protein CASSLAATNEKLFF. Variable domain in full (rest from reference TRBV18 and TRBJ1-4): NAGVMQNPRHLVRRRGQEARLRCSPMKGHSHVYWYRQLPEEGLKFMVYLQKENIIDESGMPKERFSAEFPKEGPSILRIQQVVRGDSAAYFCASSLAATNEKLFFGSGTQLSVL.

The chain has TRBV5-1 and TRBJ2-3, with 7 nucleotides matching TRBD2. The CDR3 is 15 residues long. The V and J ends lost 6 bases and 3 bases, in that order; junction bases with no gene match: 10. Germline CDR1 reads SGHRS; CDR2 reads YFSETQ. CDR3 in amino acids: CASTPTSSQTDTQYF. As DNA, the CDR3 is TGCGCCAGCACCCCGACTAGCAGTCAAACAGATACGCAGTATTTT.

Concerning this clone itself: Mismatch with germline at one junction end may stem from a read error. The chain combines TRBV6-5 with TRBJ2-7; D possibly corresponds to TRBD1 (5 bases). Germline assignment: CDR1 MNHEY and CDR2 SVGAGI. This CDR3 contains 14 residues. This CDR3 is CAGSQTQTAYEQYF. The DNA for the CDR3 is TGTGCCGGCAGTCAGACTCAGACAGCCTACGAGCAGTACTTC.

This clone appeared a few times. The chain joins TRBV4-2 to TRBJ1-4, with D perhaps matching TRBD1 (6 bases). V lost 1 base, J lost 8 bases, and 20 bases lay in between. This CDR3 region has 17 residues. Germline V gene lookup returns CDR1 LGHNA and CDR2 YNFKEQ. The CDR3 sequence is CASSQGGTMGAGEKLFF. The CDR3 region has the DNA TGTGCCAGCAGCCAAGGGGGGACAATGGGGGCAGGCGAAAAACTGTTTTTT.